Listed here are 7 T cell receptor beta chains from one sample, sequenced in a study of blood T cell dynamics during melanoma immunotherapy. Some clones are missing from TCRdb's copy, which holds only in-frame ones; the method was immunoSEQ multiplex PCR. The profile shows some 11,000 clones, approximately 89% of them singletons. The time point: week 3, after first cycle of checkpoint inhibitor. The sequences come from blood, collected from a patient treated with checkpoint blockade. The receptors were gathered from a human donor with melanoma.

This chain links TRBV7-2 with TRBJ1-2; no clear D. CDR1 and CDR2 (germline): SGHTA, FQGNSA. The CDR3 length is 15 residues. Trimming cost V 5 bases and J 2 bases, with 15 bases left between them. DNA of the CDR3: TGTGCCAGCAGCCCCTCAGTAACCCGCAACTATGGCTACACCTTC. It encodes CASSPSVTRNYGYTF.

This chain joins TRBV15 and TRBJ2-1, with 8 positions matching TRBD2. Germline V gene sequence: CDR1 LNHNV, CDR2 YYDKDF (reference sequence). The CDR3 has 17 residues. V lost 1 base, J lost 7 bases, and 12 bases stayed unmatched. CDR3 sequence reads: CATSRGPGAGGGNEQFF. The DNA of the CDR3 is TGTGCCACCAGCAGAGGGCCCGGGGCGGGAGGAGGAAATGAGCAGTTCTTC.

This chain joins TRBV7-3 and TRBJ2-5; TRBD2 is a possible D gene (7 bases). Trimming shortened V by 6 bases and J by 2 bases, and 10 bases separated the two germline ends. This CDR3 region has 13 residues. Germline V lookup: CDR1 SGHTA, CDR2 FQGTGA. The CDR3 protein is CASSRGAQETQYF. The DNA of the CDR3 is TGTGCCAGCAGTCGGGGGGCGCAAGAGACCCAGTACTTC.

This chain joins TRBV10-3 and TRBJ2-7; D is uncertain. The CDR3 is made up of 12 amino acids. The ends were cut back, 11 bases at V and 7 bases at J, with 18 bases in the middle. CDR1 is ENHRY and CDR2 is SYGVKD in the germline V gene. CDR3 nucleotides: TGTGCCCCTGGACGGCGGCTGGGGGAGCAGTACTTC. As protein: CAPGRRLGEQYF.

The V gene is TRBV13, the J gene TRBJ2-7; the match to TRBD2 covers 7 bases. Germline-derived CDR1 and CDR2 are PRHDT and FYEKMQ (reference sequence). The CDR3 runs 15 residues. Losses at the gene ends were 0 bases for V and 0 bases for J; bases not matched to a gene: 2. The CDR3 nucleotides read TGTGCCAGCAGCTTAGGGGGGGAGGGCTCCTACGAGCAGTACTTC. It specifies CASSLGGEGSYEQYF.

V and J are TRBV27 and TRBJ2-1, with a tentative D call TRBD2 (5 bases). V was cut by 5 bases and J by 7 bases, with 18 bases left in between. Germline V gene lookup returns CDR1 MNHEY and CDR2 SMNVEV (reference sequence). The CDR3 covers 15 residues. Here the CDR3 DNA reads TGTGCCAGCAGTCCCGCAGCGGCCCTGGGTAATGAGCAGTTCTTC. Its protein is CASSPAAALGNEQFF.

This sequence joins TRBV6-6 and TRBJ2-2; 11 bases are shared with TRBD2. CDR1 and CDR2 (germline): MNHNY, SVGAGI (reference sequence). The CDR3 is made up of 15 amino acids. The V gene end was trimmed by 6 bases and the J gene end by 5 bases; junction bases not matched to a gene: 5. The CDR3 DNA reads TGTGCCAGCAGCAATAGCGGGAGGGGGACCGGGGAGCTGTTTTTT. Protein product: CASSNSGRGTGELFF.